Shown below are 15 T cell receptor beta chains from a single sample sequenced in a study of T cells in women clearing cervical HPV infection. Generated by immunoSEQ multiplex PCR, the TCRdb table keeps only in-frame clones and is missing some. This sample's clone table lists about 36,000 clones. Sequences were obtained from blood buffy coat. These receptor sequences come from a woman between 18 and 75 years old with a cervical HPV16 infection that either progressed to CIN3+ or cleared (not recorded which).

The covered CDR3 bases are TGCAGCGTTGAAGATCTAGGGGGTCTTTCCTACGAG. Its translation is CSVEDLGGLSYE. The full CDR3 is CSVEDLGGLSYEQYF. The V and J genes are TRBV29-1 and TRBJ2-7, with D possibly matching TRBD1 (6 bases). The CDR3 end is not reached by the read, which stops 3 residues before it; the germline J gene fills it in. Germline CDR1 and CDR2: SQVTM and ANQGSEA. V lost 0 bases and J 1 base, leaving 13 bases between the germline ends. The length of the CDR3 is 15 residues.

Points on this clone: Read coverage stops 3 residues before the CDR3 terminus; the germline J gene supplies the remainder. The chain combines TRBV6-1 with TRBJ2-3; the match to TRBD2 covers 7 bases. V shed 0 bases and J 2 bases; nucleotides not matched to a gene: 11. CDR1 MNHNS and CDR2 SASEGT come from the germline V gene. This CDR3 contains 18 residues. The CDR3 region is CASSEAPPASGLTDTQYF. Partial CDR3 DNA: TGTGCCAGCAGTGAAGCCCCGCCGGCTAGCGGTCTCACAGATACG.

As to this clone: The read stops 3 residues short of the end of the CDR3; the missing end is completed from the germline J gene. The rearrangement joins TRBV2 to TRBJ2-5, with 10 bases matching TRBD2. V shed 6 bases and J 3 bases; nucleotides not matched to a gene: 4. The CDR3 length is 14 residues. Germline CDR1 SNHLY, CDR2 FYNNEI. The CDR3 bases that were read are TGTGCCAGCAGGGGAGCGGGGGGGGAAGAGACC. Translated, it gives CASRGAGGEET. The entire CDR3 sequence reads CASRGAGGEETQYF.

Turning to this clone: The read finishes 3 residues shy of the CDR3 end, and the germline J gene is used to complete it. The rearrangement uses TRBV7-2 and TRBJ2-7; a weak D match, TRBD1 (5 bases). The CDR3 length is 15 residues. The ends were cut back, 2 bases at V and 6 bases at J, with 17 bases in the middle. The germline CDR1 and CDR2 sequences are SGHTA and FQGNSA. Partial CDR3 DNA: TGTGCCAGCAGCTTATCTCTCGACCCAGGGCTCGAG. Translated: CASSLSLDPGLE. The whole CDR3 protein is CASSLSLDPGLEQYF.

On this clone: The read halts 3 residues ahead of the CDR3 end, with the missing end drawn from the germline J gene. V gene TRBV6-2 or TRBV6-3 combines with J gene TRBJ2-3; TRBD2 matches 7 bases. CDR1 and CDR2 from the germline V gene are MNHEY and SVGEGT. The V and J ends lost 2 bases and 8 bases, in that order; junction bases with no gene match: 4. This CDR3 comprises 13 residues. CDR3 sequence reads: CASSYQAGSTQYF. Partial CDR3 DNA: TGTGCCAGCAGTTACCAAGCGGGGTCTACG.

As regards this clone: From the germline J gene comes the end of the CDR3, since the read stops 3 residues before it. This chain connects TRBV12-3 or TRBV12-4 to TRBJ2-5; 7 bases align to TRBD1. This CDR3 has 16 residues. V lost 6 bases and J lost 5; bases outside the gene matches: 15. This chain's CDR3 is CASSPVAWRRGETQYF. The DNA read from the CDR3 is TGTGCCAGCAGCCCAGTCGCGTGGCGCAGGGGGGAGACC.

With regard to this clone: The read finishes 3 residues shy of the CDR3 end, and the germline J gene is used to complete it. The gene calls are TRBV19 and TRBJ2-2; possibly TRBD1 for D (6 bases). Trimming stripped 4 bases from V and 1 base from J, with 19 bases between. The V gene's germline CDR1 is LNHDA and CDR2 SQIVND (reference sequence). The CDR3 spans 18 residues. The sequenced part of the CDR3 DNA is TGTGCCAGTAGTACAACGCTACGGACAGCCCTGAACACCGGGGAG. Translated: CASSTTLRTALNTGE. The CDR3 reads in full as CASSTTLRTALNTGELFF.

Of note for this clone: The CDR3 end is not reached by the read, which stops 3 residues before it; the germline J gene fills it in. The chain couples TRBV5-1 to TRBJ2-1; a possible D gene is TRBD2 (6 bases). V was shortened by 2 bases and J by 4 bases, with 10 bases between the two germline ends. The CDR3 totals 14 residues. Germline-derived CDR1 and CDR2 are SGHRS and YFSETQ. The CDR3 spells CASSFERVYNEQFF. CDR3 DNA (partial): TGCGCCAGCAGCTTCGAGCGGGTATACAATGAG.

Turning to this clone: The read ends 3 residues early relative to the CDR3; the germline J gene fills the gap. The chain links TRBV7-2 to TRBJ1-1; 7 nucleotides line up with TRBD1. The CDR3 covers 14 residues. Germline CDR1 is SGHTA and CDR2 is FQGNSA. V gave up 4 bases and J gave up 0 bases; unmatched junction bases: 2. This CDR3 reads CASSSTGMNTEAFF. CDR3 DNA, as far as it was read: TGTGCCAGCAGCTCGACAGGGATGAACACTGAA.

As concerns this clone: The read is 3 residues too short to cover the CDR3 end, so that end is filled in from the germline J gene. This chain joins TRBV4-2 and TRBJ1-2; D unresolved. The V gene's germline CDR1 is LGHNA and CDR2 YNFKEQ. This CDR3 region has 16 residues. Incomplete CDR3 DNA: TGTGCCAGCAGCCAAAGCAGCGGGATTGACTCCTACGAC. This encodes CASSQSSGIDSYD. From start to end, the CDR3 is CASSQSSGIDSYDYTF.

A note on this clone: The read terminates 3 residues ahead of where the CDR3 ends, so the germline J gene completes it. The rearrangement joins TRBV30 to TRBJ2-7; 15 bases match TRBD2. The V segment lost 6 bases and the J segment 0 bases; nucleotides outside the gene matches: 6. The CDR3 has 16 residues. Germline values: CDR1 GTSNPN, CDR2 SVGIG (reference sequence). The CDR3 is CACSGTSGRYSYEQYF. The part of the CDR3 DNA that was read is TGTGCCTGCTCTGGGACTAGCGGGAGGTACTCCTACGAG.

Regarding this clone: The CDR3 extends 3 residues past the end of the read, so its final part is completed from the germline J gene. The chain links TRBV6-4 to TRBJ2-5; TRBD1 matches 8 bases. This CDR3 is 13 amino acids long. The J segment lost 7 bases and the V segment lost 6 bases, leaving 7 bases of the junction unmatched. Germline CDR1 is MRHNA and CDR2 is SNTAGT. The sequenced CDR3 bases are TGTGCCAGCAGCCAGGACAGGGATGGGACC. It is translated as CASSQDRDGT. The CDR3 in its entirety is CASSQDRDGTQYF.

Notes on this clone: The missing CDR3 end, 3 residues past where the read stops, is filled in from the germline J gene. This sequence joins TRBV7-9 and TRBJ1-5; D remains unclear. The CDR3 is 12 residues long. V lost 3 bases to trimming and J lost 5 bases, with 5 bases between them. The germline V gene encodes CDR1 SEHNR and CDR2 FQNEAQ (reference sequence). This CDR3 reads CASSFRDQPQHF. CDR3 DNA, as far as it was read: TGTGCCAGCAGCTTTCGTGATCAGCCC.

Of note for this clone: The CDR3 end lies 3 residues beyond the end of the read and is filled in from the germline J gene. V and J are TRBV5-1 and TRBJ2-7; a weak D match, TRBD2 (6 bases). Germline V gives CDR1 SGHRS, CDR2 YFSETQ. This CDR3 contains 14 residues. V lost 4 bases, J lost 5 bases, and 16 bases lay in between. The CDR3 spells CASSPVMGLNEQYF. CDR3 DNA (partial): TGCGCCAGCAGCCCGGTGATGGGACTTAACGAG.

This CDR3 reads CASSQGLNTEAFF. The sequenced CDR3 bases are TGTGCCAGCAGTCAGGGGTTGAACACTGAA. V is TRBV2 and J is TRBJ1-1, with a possible D match to TRBD1 (6 bases). The CDR3 end lies 3 residues beyond the end of the read and is filled in from the germline J gene. In germline, CDR1 is SNHLY, CDR2 FYNNEI. Trimming removed 5 bases at V and 0 bases at J, with 7 bases between. This CDR3 comprises 13 residues. Variable domain in full (rest from reference TRBV2 and TRBJ1-1): EPEVTQTPSHQVTQMGQEVILRCVPISNHLYFYWYRQILGQKVEFLVSFYNNEISEKSEIFDDQFSVERPDGSNFTLKIRSTKLEDSAMYFCASSQGLNTEAFFGQGTRLTVV.